This TCR beta chain originates from a study of Ad26.COV2.S vaccination and SARS-CoV-2 variants. Study observations and caveats: There was reportedly substantial breadth in spike-specific CD8+ and CD4+ T cell responses after vaccination. Analyses that measured TCR breadth and depth may have underestimated total T cell responses.

This clone was detected once. Its target is not known. This CDR3 comprises 16 residues. Trimming left V 1 base short and J 5 bases short, with 14 bases between. The germline V gene has CDR1 SGHTA and CDR2 FQGNSA. The assay was immunoSEQ multiplex PCR, and TCRdb's table has in-frame clones only and misses some. The sample records over 110,000 clones, 86% being singletons. V gene TRBV7-2 combines with J gene TRBJ2-2; D might be TRBD2 (6 bases). Here the sequenced sample was peripheral blood, taken after recovery from COVID-19. The clonotype originates from a human donor who had recovered from COVID-19. The CDR3 nucleotides are TGTGCCAGCAGCTTAGATGGGACTCCTGGGACCGGGGAGCTGTTTTTT. This translates into CASSLDGTPGTGELFF.